This T cell receptor (beta chain) emerged from a study of T cell responses to AZD1222 COVID-19 vaccine. V shed 4 bases and J 2 bases; nucleotides not matched to a gene: 1. There are 14 residues in the CDR3. Germline-derived CDR1 and CDR2 are SGHRS and YFSETQ. Using immunoSEQ multiplex PCR, the repertoire was profiled, and TCRdb retains in-frame clones only, with some absent. The profile shows 110,000 to 150,000 clones, over 85% of them singletons. This clonotype originated in an adult in good health. This rearrangement joins TRBV5-1 to TRBJ2-7, with 12 positions matching TRBD2. The sequencing used peripheral blood, collected on day 0 of AZD1222 vaccination. The CDR3 DNA sequence: TGCGCCAGCAGCCGGACTAGCGGGACCTACGAGCAGTACTTC. Translation: CASSRTSGTYEQYF.